Shown below are 23 T cell receptor beta chains from a single sample sequenced in a study of cytomegalovirus exposure and HLA in healthy donors. PCR was performed using 60 Vbeta and 13 Jbeta primers. The assay was immunoSEQ multiplex PCR, and TCRdb's table has in-frame clones only and misses some. This table holds around 100,000 clones, less than 70% found once. Sequenced: PBMCs. These receptors all stem from a woman in her 30s in good health and CMV-seronegative.

This rearrangement joins TRBV27 to TRBJ1-5; D unresolved. Per the germline V gene, CDR1 is MNHEY and CDR2 is SMNVEV (reference sequence). The V gene lost 4 bases and the J gene lost 0 bases, with 7 bases spanning the gap. The CDR3 has 14 amino acids. This chain's CDR3 is CASSWAYSNQPQHF. DNA for the CDR3: TGTGCCAGCAGTTGGGCTTATAGCAATCAGCCCCAGCATTTT.

The chain joins TRBV27 to TRBJ2-7; perhaps TRBD2 as D (5 bases). This CDR3 has 18 residues. The germline V and J ends were trimmed by 5 bases and 1 base, with 24 bases remaining between them. Per germline, CDR1 MNHEY and CDR2 SMNVEV (reference sequence). The CDR3 bases are TGTGCCAGCAGTCCGCCTTTTGGGCAGGCCACTAGGTCCTACGAGCAGTACTTC. Protein product: CASSPPFGQATRSYEQYF.

The V and J genes are TRBV12-5 and TRBJ2-1, with TRBD1 matching 9 bases. Germline CDR1 reads LGHNT; CDR2 reads FRNRAP. V shed 9 bases and J 4 bases; nucleotides not matched to a gene: 4. This CDR3 contains 13 residues. The CDR3 spells CASRDREYNEQFF. CDR3 DNA: TGTGCTAGCCGGGACAGGGAGTACAATGAGCAGTTCTTC.

This clone showed up just a few times. This rearrangement joins TRBV9 to TRBJ1-1; weak D call: TRBD1 (6 bases). Between the trimmed V and J ends, which lost 0 bases and 7 bases, there was a span of 16 bases. Germline CDR1 is SGDLS and CDR2 is YYNGEE. This CDR3 contains 15 residues. The CDR3 spells CASSVGSVTGFEAFF. The CDR3 DNA reads TGTGCCAGCAGCGTAGGGTCCGTGACAGGATTTGAAGCTTTCTTT.

V and J are TRBV5-4 and TRBJ2-3, with 10 bases aligning to TRBD2. Per the germline V gene, CDR1 is SGHNT and CDR2 is YYREEE (reference sequence). CDR3 size: 15 residues. The V and J ends lost 6 bases and 2 bases, in that order; junction bases with no gene match: 6. The CDR3 reads CASNLAGADTDTQYF. DNA for the CDR3: TGTGCCAGCAACCTAGCGGGAGCCGACACAGATACGCAGTATTTT. Supplemented by reference TRBV5-4 and TRBJ2-3, the full variable domain reads ETGVTQSPTHLIKTRGQQVTLRCSSQSGHNTVSWYQQALGQGPQFIFQYYREEENGRGNFPPRFSGLQFPNYSSELNVNALELDDSALYLCASNLAGADTDTQYFGPGTRLTVL.

The rearrangement joins TRBV7-9 to TRBJ2-7, with TRBD1 matching 7 bases. Germline CDR1 SEHNR, CDR2 FQNEAQ (reference sequence). V lost 1 base, J lost 1 base, and 1 base stayed unmatched. This CDR3 has 14 residues. CDR3 DNA: TGTGCCAGCAGCTTAGTGGGACAGTCCTACGAGCAGTACTTC. This sequence encodes CASSLVGQSYEQYF.

This clone was seen a single time. V gene TRBV9 combines with J gene TRBJ1-5; no reliable D call. Trimming cost V 0 bases and J 0 bases, with 7 bases left between them. Germline CDR1 is SGDLS and CDR2 is YYNGEE. This CDR3 has 15 residues. CDR3 nucleotide sequence: TGTGCCAGCAGCGTAGGTTCGGTTAGCAATCAGCCCCAGCATTTT. It encodes CASSVGSVSNQPQHF.

The chain uses TRBV2 and TRBJ2-5; a weak D match, TRBD1 (6 bases). CDR1 is SNHLY and CDR2 is FYNNEI in the germline V gene. The V end was cut by 4 bases, the J end by 2 bases, with 14 bases between. The CDR3 totals 15 residues. The CDR3 bases are TGTGCCAGCAGTGCCTTGGACAGAGAACAAGAGACCCAGTACTTC. This gives the protein CASSALDREQETQYF. Combining the CDR3 with reference TRBV2 and TRBJ2-5 gives the whole variable domain EPEVTQTPSHQVTQMGQEVILRCVPISNHLYFYWYRQILGQKVEFLVSFYNNEISEKSEIFDDQFSVERPDGSNFTLKIRSTKLEDSAMYFCASSALDREQETQYFGPGTRLLVL.

The chain uses TRBV4-1 and TRBJ2-7; TRBD1 aligns across 12 bases. The CDR3 totals 15 residues. With 0 bases clipped from V and 6 bases from J, the junction kept 3 bases outside the gene matches. Germline V gene data show CDR1 as MGHRA and CDR2 as YSYEKL. The CDR3 sequence is CASSQDGTGGLEQYF. The CDR3 bases are TGCGCCAGCAGCCAAGATGGGACAGGGGGCCTCGAGCAGTACTTC.

The chain carries TRBV28 and TRBJ1-2, with D possibly matching TRBD1 (5 bases). CDR1 is MDHEN and CDR2 is SYDVKM in the germline V gene. Trimming pared 10 bases from V and 6 bases from J, leaving 12 bases between. This CDR3 is 11 amino acids long. CDR3 DNA sequence: TGTGCCACCAACGACAGAGATGGCTACACCTTC. Translated: CATNDRDGYTF.

This rearrangement joins TRBV30 to TRBJ2-7, with D possibly TRBD1 on 6 matching bases. Trimming removed 2 bases at V and 0 bases at J, with 8 bases between. This CDR3 region has 13 residues. Germline V gives CDR1 GTSNPN, CDR2 SVGIG (reference sequence). The CDR3 DNA reads as TGTGCCTGGAGTTGGGGACACTCCTACGAGCAGTACTTC. The encoded protein is CAWSWGHSYEQYF.

This clone was seen only a few times. CDR3 coding DNA: TGTGCCAGCAGTTTAGGGACTAGCGGGAGGGCTGAGCAGTTCTTC. Translating gives CASSLGTSGRAEQFF. The chain uses TRBV28 and TRBJ2-1; 16 positions match TRBD2. The ends lost 2 bases at V and 9 bases at J; junction bases unmatched: 1. The length of the CDR3 is 15 residues. Germline V gene data show CDR1 as MDHEN and CDR2 as SYDVKM.

V is TRBV6-6 and J is TRBJ2-1; 8 bases map to TRBD1. V lost 6 bases to trimming and J lost 5 bases; unmatched junction nucleotides: 3. The CDR3 length is 13 residues. Per germline, CDR1 MNHNY and CDR2 SVGAGI (reference sequence). CDR3 nucleotides: TGTGCCAGCAGCCGGGGACAGGACAATGAGCAGTTCTTC. It encodes CASSRGQDNEQFF.

This chain connects TRBV15 to TRBJ2-3, with 10 nucleotides matching TRBD2. V shed 0 bases and J 5 bases; nucleotides not matched to a gene: 8. The CDR3 contains 17 residues. The germline V gene encodes CDR1 LNHNV and CDR2 YYDKDF (reference sequence). The CDR3 region is CATSRDRSGRSEDTQYF. The CDR3 bases are TGTGCCACCAGCAGAGATCGTAGCGGGAGGTCGGAAGATACGCAGTATTTT.

This rearrangement joins TRBV6-5 to TRBJ1-2, with 10 nucleotides matching TRBD1. Germline trimming cut 3 bases from V and 4 bases from J; bases unmatched to any gene: 8. CDR1 is MNHEY, CDR2 SVGAGI, per germline. The CDR3 has 16 amino acids. DNA of the CDR3: TGTGCCAGCAGTTATCTGGACAGGGGGAGTTTCTATGGCTACACCTTC. It encodes CASSYLDRGSFYGYTF.

The chain carries TRBV5-6 and TRBJ2-3, with D unresolved. Germline V gene data show CDR1 as SGHDT and CDR2 as YYEEEE. The CDR3 is made up of 12 amino acids. Trimming left V 4 bases short and J 0 bases short, with 3 bases between. In DNA, the CDR3 is TGTGCCAGCAGCCGTAGCACAGATACGCAGTATTTT. It encodes CASSRSTDTQYF.

The V and J genes are TRBV7-8 and TRBJ2-3; TRBD2 matches 13 bases. J gave up 1 base and V 1 base, and 2 bases lay outside the gene matches. CDR1 is SGHVS, CDR2 FQNEAQ, per germline. The CDR3 runs to 17 residues. The CDR3 nucleotides read TGTGCCAGCAGCTTAGGGGGGACTAGCGGGGGCACAGATACGCAGTATTTT. It encodes CASSLGGTSGGTDTQYF.

This clone showed up just a few times. This chain joins TRBV30 and TRBJ1-3, with D tentatively TRBD1 (6 bases). The V end lost 5 bases, the J end lost 0 bases, and 14 bases lay between the germline ends. The CDR3 totals 15 residues. The V gene's germline CDR1 is GTSNPN and CDR2 SVGIG (reference sequence). The CDR3, as DNA: TGTGCCTGGTCCCGACAGGTTTTCTCTGGAAACACCATATATTTT. Translation gives CAWSRQVFSGNTIYF.

The chain combines TRBV28 with TRBJ2-7; TRBD2 matches at 7 bases. CDR1 and CDR2 from the germline V gene are MDHEN and SYDVKM. Germline trimming cut 1 base from V and 0 bases from J; bases unmatched to any gene: 3. CDR3 length: 15 amino acids. The CDR3 spells CASSLLAGPSYEQYF. The CDR3 coding sequence is TGTGCCAGCAGTTTATTAGCGGGCCCCTCCTACGAGCAGTACTTC.

J is TRBJ2-5 and V is TRBV10-2; D is ambiguous. Germline CDR1 WSHSY, CDR2 SAAADI. The V and J ends lost 5 bases and 2 bases respectively, with 3 bases between them. This CDR3 has 11 residues. The CDR3 DNA reads TGCGCCAGCAGTCGGCAAGAGACCCAGTACTTC. This codes for CASSRQETQYF.

This clone has just a few counts. The rearrangement joins TRBV9 to TRBJ2-2; maybe TRBD2 (5 bases). Per germline, CDR1 SGDLS and CDR2 YYNGEE. The V gene lost 4 bases and the J gene lost 1 base, with 8 bases spanning the gap. The CDR3 extends over 14 amino acids. Written as DNA, the CDR3 is TGTGCCAGCAGCCCGAGCGGGAACACCGGGGAGCTGTTTTTT. It translates to CASSPSGNTGELFF.

V usage is TRBV7-2 and J usage is TRBJ1-5; D may be TRBD1 (6 bases). Germline lookup yields CDR1 SGHTA and CDR2 FQGNSA. Trimming took off 5 bases at V and 2 bases at J, with 10 bases between the two ends. This CDR3 has 14 residues. The CDR3: CASSPRTGNQPQHF. The CDR3 nucleotides are TGTGCCAGCAGCCCGCGGACAGGCAATCAGCCCCAGCATTTT.

This chain connects TRBV7-8 to TRBJ1-2, with 7 bases that match TRBD1. Unmatched junction bases numbered 9, after V lost 1 base and J lost 7 bases. The germline V gene has CDR1 SGHVS and CDR2 FQNEAQ. CDR3 size: 15 residues. The CDR3 protein is CASSLEGGGGFGYTF. CDR3 bases: TGTGCCAGCAGCTTAGAAGGAGGGGGCGGGTTTGGCTACACCTTC. The variable domain in full, completed from reference TRBV7-8 and TRBJ1-2, reads GAGVSQSPRYKVAKRGQDVALRCDPISGHVSLFWYQQALGQGPEFLTYFQNEAQLDKSGLPSDRFFAERPEGSVSTLKIQRTQQEDSAVYLCASSLEGGGGFGYTFGSGTRLTVV.